These T cell receptor beta chains were read from a single sample in a study of blood T cell repertoires in COVID-19. The protocol was immunoSEQ multiplex PCR, while the TCRdb copy is restricted to in-frame clones and leaves out a portion. The table has 55,000 to 70,000 clones, 88% seen once. The source material was peripheral blood. Receptor source: a woman aged 70-85 years with active COVID-19. Each CDR3 is given with its conserved first and last residue. Each record gives: V gene, J gene, D gene, clone size, CDR3 DNA, CDR3 protein. D genes are given only for firm matches. Expanded clones get a size class; other rows say once, few or many, or leave the size out.

>TRBV6-5|TRBJ2-5|.|.
TGTGCCAGCGCGAAGCAGGGTTTAGGGACCCAGTACTTC
CASAKQGLGTQYF
>TRBV5-5|TRBJ2-7|TRBD2|.
TGTGCCAGCAGCCCTAGCGGGAGGGCCTACGAGCAGTACTTC
CASSPSGRAYEQYF
>TRBV15|TRBJ2-1|.|.
TGTGCCACCAGCAAAAGCTTAGCGCGTGGCTCCTACAATGAGCAGTTCTTC
CATSKSLARGSYNEQFF
>TRBV12-2|TRBJ2-3|.|few
TGTGCAAGTCGCTTAAAAGCGGGAGGTACAGATACGCAGTATTTT
CASRLKAGGTDTQYF
>TRBV18|TRBJ1-2|TRBD1|.
TGTGCCAGCTCACCGCCCGACAGGGTACTTGGCTACACCTTC
CASSPPDRVLGYTF
>TRBV29-1|TRBJ2-1|TRBD2|.
TGCAGCGTAAAACCGGGACTACTCTACAATGAGCAGTTCTTC
CSVKPGLLYNEQFF
>TRBV5-4|TRBJ2-1|TRBD2|.
TGTGCCAGCAGCCTTTCGACTAGCGGGGTTAACAATGAGCAGTTCTTC
CASSLSTSGVNNEQFF
>TRBV15|TRBJ2-3|.|.
TGTGCCACCAGCAGAGATCTGGGTGCCGCGGCGGATACGCAGTATTTT
CATSRDLGAAADTQYF
>TRBV15|TRBJ1-1|TRBD1|.
TGTGCCACCAGCTCCCGGACAGGGATGAACACTGAAGCTTTCTTT
CATSSRTGMNTEAFF
>TRBV4-1|TRBJ2-7|TRBD2|.
TGCGCCAGCAGCCAAGAAGACCGGCTAGCGGGAATCAAGCAGTACTTC
CASSQEDRLAGIKQYF
>TRBV5-1|TRBJ2-7|TRBD2|.
TGCGCCAGCAGCTTGGGGTCTAGCGGGAGGGGGGCCTACGAGCAGTACTTC
CASSLGSSGRGAYEQYF
>TRBV10-1|TRBJ2-1|.|.
TGCGCCAGCAGTGACCTGCTGGAGAGGAACAATGAGCAGTTCTTC
CASSDLLERNNEQFF
>TRBV9|TRBJ1-6|.|.
TGTGCCAGCAGCTCAACGGATAATTCACCCCTCCACTTT
CASSSTDNSPLHF
>TRBV2|TRBJ1-1|TRBD1|.
TGTGCCAGCAGTGACCCCGACAGGGGCACTGAAGCTTTCTTT
CASSDPDRGTEAFF
>TRBV18|TRBJ2-7|.|few
TGTGCCAGCTCACCCGGGACATCATCCTACGAGCAGTACTTC
CASSPGTSSYEQYF
>TRBV5-1|TRBJ1-5|TRBD1|.
TGCGCCAGCAGCTTGGGTCCCCGGACAGGGGGCAATCAGCCCCAGCATTTT
CASSLGPRTGGNQPQHF
>TRBV4-1|TRBJ2-1|TRBD2|.
TGCGCCAGCAGCCAGGTACTAGCGGGAGGGGACAATGAGCAGTTCTTC
CASSQVLAGGDNEQFF
>TRBV9|TRBJ2-3|TRBD1|.
TGTGCCAGCAGCGTAGTAACAGGGGTCACAGATACGCAGTATTTT
CASSVVTGVTDTQYF
>TRBV12-3/TRBV12-4|TRBJ1-2|TRBD1|.
TGTGCCAGCACCCCGGACAGGGAGGGTGGCTACACCTTC
CASTPDREGGYTF
>TRBV12-5|TRBJ2-7|TRBD1|.
TGTGCTAGTGGTTTGGTACCCGGACAGGACAGCTCCTACGAGCAGTACTTC
CASGLVPGQDSSYEQYF
>TRBV2|TRBJ1-2|TRBD1|few
TGTGCCAGCAGGCCACAGGGGGCGACCTTAGGCTACACCTTC
CASRPQGATLGYTF
>TRBV14|TRBJ1-2|.|few
TGTGCCAGCAGCCAAGTTATGTACTATGGCTACACCTTC
CASSQVMYYGYTF
>TRBV7-2|TRBJ2-7|TRBD2|.
TGTGCCAGCACCTTGGGACTAGCGGTCTCCTACGAGCAGTACTTC
CASTLGLAVSYEQYF
>TRBV6-1|TRBJ1-5|.|.
TGTGCCAGCAGTGAGGGGCAGAGCAATCAGCCCCAGCATTTT
CASSEGQSNQPQHF
>TRBV10-3|TRBJ1-2|TRBD1|.
TGTGCCATCAGTGACAAGACAGGGGGTGGCTACACCTTC
CAISDKTGGGYTF
>TRBV6-5|TRBJ1-1|.|.
TGTGCCAGCAGTTACCCGGCAGGGGAGAACACTGAAGCTTTCTTT
CASSYPAGENTEAFF
>TRBV7-2|TRBJ2-7|.|once
TGTGCCAGCAGCTTCCCATTCTACGAGCAGTACTTC
CASSFPFYEQYF
>TRBV19|TRBJ1-2|TRBD1|.
TGTGCCAGTAGTACAGGGGGCGCGTCCTATGGCTACACCTTC
CASSTGGASYGYTF
>TRBV10-3|TRBJ1-2|.|.
TGTGCCATCAGTGACGGGACACGGACCCACTATGGCTACACCTTC
CAISDGTRTHYGYTF
>TRBV5-5|TRBJ1-2|TRBD1|.
TGTGCCAGCAGCTCCGGGGACAGCCTCATCGCGTATGGCTACACCTTC
CASSSGDSLIAYGYTF
>TRBV7-9|TRBJ2-3|.|.
TGTGCCAGCAGCTTAGGGTCGGGGGCAGATACGCAGTATTTT
CASSLGSGADTQYF
>TRBV3-1/TRBV3-2|TRBJ1-6|TRBD1|.
TGTGCCAGCAGCCCTGACAGGGGCCGGACGCTTCCCCTCCACTTT
CASSPDRGRTLPLHF
>TRBV12-3/TRBV12-4|TRBJ2-7|.|.
TGTGCCAGCAGTTTAGCGTCAGGGGACGAGCAGTACTTC
CASSLASGDEQYF
>TRBV27|TRBJ1-2|.|.
TGTGCCAGCAGTGCAGGACAGTATGGCTACACCTTC
CASSAGQYGYTF
>TRBV19|TRBJ2-1|TRBD2|.
TGTGCCAGTAGTATGGCGGGAGGGCCCTACAATGAGCAGTTCTTC
CASSMAGGPYNEQFF
>TRBV3-1/TRBV3-2|TRBJ1-6|.|.
TGTGCCAGCAGCCAAGAGTATAATAATTCACCCCTCCACTTT
CASSQEYNNSPLHF
>TRBV5-1|TRBJ2-5|.|.
TGCGCCAGCAGCTTGGATGGAGGGGGCCCAGAGACCCAGTACTTC
CASSLDGGGPETQYF
>TRBV19|TRBJ2-5|.|few
TGTGCCAGTAGTATCCTTTTATCCGGTGCGGAGACCCAGTACTTC
CASSILLSGAETQYF
>TRBV10-3|TRBJ2-7|TRBD2|.
TGTGCCATCAGTGAGTCCGAGGCTAGCGGGAGGTACGAGCAGTACTTC
CAISESEASGRYEQYF
>TRBV15|TRBJ1-5|.|.
TGTGCCACCAGCAGAGTCAGGGGTGGCGGCAATCAGCCCCAGCATTTT
CATSRVRGGGNQPQHF